This TCR beta chain was obtained from a study of T cells in Graves' hyperthyroidism and ophthalmopathy (dated by TCRdb to about 2019). Regarding the complete study: Peripheral blood was collected at initial diagnosis, before any treatment. The paper reports TCR Vbeta CDR3 sequencing of over 130 peripheral blood samples: approximately 41 ophthalmopathy, about 75 hyperthyroidism and roughly 17 progressor patients. In addition, the study compared T-cell repertoires in thyroid tissue and in blood from roughly 6 Graves' hyperthyroidism patients. The 100 discovery patients were divided at random into training and test sets in a 7:3 ratio. After sampling, hyperthyroidism patients received methimazole starting at 30 mg daily, and ophthalmopathy patients received high-dose intravenous methylprednisolone. A discovery cohort of around 98 patients, roughly 45 with Graves' ophthalmopathy and about 58 with stable Graves' hyperthyroidism, was used to find distinguishing TCR V-J signatures. Prospective prediction of ophthalmopathy was tested in an independent validation cohort of approximately 18 hyperthyroidism patients and 15 to 17 patients who later progressed to ophthalmopathy. The study at large found these results: In validation, progression to ophthalmopathy was predicted by the model with more than 65% sensitivity and 72.22% specificity, a median of roughly 6 months before onset. A 13 V-J signature model separated ophthalmopathy from stable hyperthyroidism, with roughly 88% sensitivity and 81% to 83% specificity in cross-validation and 80%/75% in testing. Sample size was not statistically predetermined, and blinding of investigators to group allocation was not performed. Most expanded thyroid clonotypes (frequency above 0.001) were also detected in blood, suggesting blood repertoires may reflect thyroid immune responses.

Stable Graves' hyperthyroidism was defined as no progression to ophthalmopathy during 18 months of follow-up. Hyperthyroidism patients were newly diagnosed, had a disease duration of under 2 months, and were aged 18 to 65 years. Patients with uncontrolled infections, other autoimmune diseases, pregnancy or lactation were excluded. Clinical symptoms, serum thyroxine and TRAb, thyroid ultrasound, and orbital computed tomography formed the basis for the diagnoses. PBMCs were isolated from more than 8 ml of fresh peripheral blood by Ficoll-Paque density gradient centrifugation. Total RNA was extracted using Trizol reagent, and RNA quality was assessed on an Agilent 2100 Bioanalyzer. V is cut by 2 bases and J by 1 base, and the space between the germline ends is 14 bases. CDR1 and CDR2, looked up from the germline V gene, are SGHRS and YFSETQ. The CDR3 spans 16 residues, from the cysteine through the phenylalanine. Left in the record is the CDR3 DNA by itself, 48 bases read in frame from the first base.

TCR beta CDR3 regions were amplified from RNA transcripts. The TCR CDR3 was subjected to a first round of RT-PCR using the HTBI primer set and the Qiagen OneStep RT-PCR kit. A second multiplex PCR round built the libraries, followed by size selection and purification. Libraries were sequenced paired-end with 100 bp reads on an Illumina HiSeq2000. The original methods were these. SOAPnuke was used to process the raw data, throwing out any read that contained adapters or uncalled bases, had a mean Phred below 15, or lacked an exact constant-primer or identifier match. COPE v1.2.5 was used to merge the high-quality paired reads, and each unique nucleotide sequence was defined as a clonotype. MiTCR v1.1 was used to align the clonotypes against IMGT TRBV, TRBD and TRBJ reference segments. Analysis was restricted to V-J combinations with a frequency above 0.0001, which covered roughly 99% of repertoires. A TCS score was defined as the ratio between F50 (clonal expansion) and ExV (chaos), using BLOSUM62-based TCRdist between CDR3 peptides within each V-J. Welch's t-statistics and random forest reduced approximately 520 V-J features to 10 to 15, which were used in a naive Bayes classifier (R e1071). TCRdb passed the public sequencing reads through fastp at Q25 and MiXCR, retaining productive beta sequences. Rows with a matching CDR3 protein are joined into one entry that keeps the most common DNA and genes. None of the V and J calls come from the authors' own analysis; TCRdb made them. Here the sample has a few hundred thousand distinct CDR3 sequences; roughly a sixth occur a single time. 53% of the sample lies in the top ten.

As to this clonotype: There is no known antigen for this receptor. Base qualities are not recorded, but no much larger clone differs from it by a single base.

The rearranged segments are TRBV5-1 and TRBJ2-3; the D element could tentatively be TRBD1 or TRBD2, as 6 bases agree for each. The sequence derives from a woman between 50 and 59 years old with Graves' hyperthyroidism. Sequenced sample: blood. CDR3 reads: CASSLIPGEGTDTQYF. In nucleotide form, the sequence is TGCGCCAGCAGCTTAATCCCAGGGGAGGGCACAGATACGCAGTATTTT. The reference TRBV5-1 and TRBJ2-3 proteins fill in what lies around the CDR3, so the full variable domain reads KAGVTQTPRYLIKTRGQQVTLSCSPISGHRSVSWYQQTPGQGLQFLFEYFSETQRNKGNFPGRFSGRQFSNSRSEMNVSTLELGDSALYLCASSLIPGEGTDTQYFGPGTRLTVL.